These T cell receptor beta chains were read from a single sample in a study of human T cells and chemical hapten exposure. Each CDR3 protein is one row after TCRdb ran MiXCR on the RACE reads. Counted here are approximately 90,000 distinct CDR3 sequences, 8% to 13% occurring once; the ten biggest clones make up around 2.2%. Sample: whole blood, taken in connection with sensitization to the hapten diphenylcyclopropenone (DPC). These receptors all stem from a man in his forties or fifties with alopecia areata. Some clones in this sample may be carry-over from other donors' samples. Both conserved end residues are part of each CDR3. A D gene is named only where the DNA matches it firmly. Rows give clone size only sometimes, using once, few, many, or a class for an expanded clone.

clone_size	v_call	d_call	j_call	cdr3_nt	cdr3_aa
.	TRBV11-1	.	TRBJ2-5	TGTGCCAGCAGCTTAGCTAGCGTGGAGACCCAGTACTTC	CASSLASVETQYF
many	TRBV18	.	TRBJ1-5	TGTGCCAGCTCACCACAGGGGTCGGAGCAGCCCCAGCATTTT	CASSPQGSEQPQHF
many	TRBV29-1	.	TRBJ1-2	TGCAGCGTTGAAGGGGGTATTCATGGCTACACCTTC	CSVEGGIHGYTF
.	TRBV6-5	.	TRBJ2-6	TGTGCCAGCTCCCTCGCGGGGGCCTACTCTGGGGCCAACGTCCTGACTTTC	CASSLAGAYSGANVLTF
.	TRBV9	TRBD2	TRBJ2-4	TGTGCCAGCAGCGTAAACCCCCTCGCGGGGGAAAAAAACATTCAGTACTTC	CASSVNPLAGEKNIQYF
few	TRBV28	TRBD2	TRBJ2-4	TGTGCCAGCAACGGTTGGCTAGCGGGAGTTATAGCCAAAAACATTCAGTACTTC	CASNGWLAGVIAKNIQYF
few	TRBV11-2	TRBD1	TRBJ1-2	TGTGCCAGCAGCCCGTTACAGGGGTACTATGGCTACACCTTC	CASSPLQGYYGYTF
.	TRBV9	.	TRBJ1-2	TGTGCCAGCAGCGGAGGTTCAGGGGACTACTATGGCTACACCTTC	CASSGGSGDYYGYTF
many	TRBV14	.	TRBJ2-1	TGTGCCAGCAGCCCTCAGGGGTATGAGCAGTTCTTC	CASSPQGYEQFF
few	TRBV6-5	TRBD1	TRBJ2-1	TGTGCCAGCAGCCCCGGGACAGGAGCCTACAATGAGCAGTTCTTC	CASSPGTGAYNEQFF
many	TRBV6-6	.	TRBJ2-6	TGTGCCAGCACCCCCCCGGGCGGGGCCAACGTCCTGACTTTC	CASTPPGGANVLTF
many	TRBV5-1	TRBD1	TRBJ1-4	TGCGCCAGCAGCTTCAGGACAGGGACTAATGAAAAACTGTTTTTT	CASSFRTGTNEKLFF
few	TRBV20-1	.	TRBJ2-7	TGCAGTGCCGCTAGGACAGACGAGCAGTACTTC	CSAARTDEQYF
.	TRBV7-6	.	TRBJ1-1	TGTGCCAGCAGCTTAAGTGATAGGGCGGGAGGCACTGAAGCTTTCTTT	CASSLSDRAGGTEAFF
few	TRBV4-1	.	TRBJ2-5	TGCGCCAGCAGCCAAGAGGGGGTCCGGGGTGAGACCCAGTACTTC	CASSQEGVRGETQYF
few	TRBV24-1	.	TRBJ2-2	TGTGCCACCAGTGATACCCGGGCCCCCCCGAACACCGGGGAGCTGTTTTTT	CATSDTRAPPNTGELFF